This TCR beta chain comes out of a study of blood T cells in healthy people across ages. Next came a second PCR, run for about 7 to 11 cycles, which used a sample-barcoded 5' primer along with a J-beta primer mix. TCRdb redid the calling of the 5' RACE reads with MiXCR, one entry per CDR3 protein. The table includes roughly 680,000 distinct CDR3 sequences, over 40% detected once. Sequenced sample: blood. This TCR was recovered from a woman older than 75 in good health.

CDR3 amino acids: CASRLPAGNSPLHF. The CDR3 DNA is TGTGCCAGCAGACTCCCCGCAGGGAATTCACCCCTCCACTTT. This chain joins TRBV28 and TRBJ1-6; D might be TRBD1 (5 bases). The CDR3 sequence is 14 residues long. CDR1 and CDR2 (germline): MDHEN, SYDVKM. Trimming left V 6 bases short and J 7 bases short, with 13 bases between.